This T cell receptor (beta chain) was profiled in a study of OX40 agonist ivuxolimab in advanced cancers. Background on the study: Six ivuxolimab dose levels, 0.01 to 10 mg/kg, were given intravenously every 2 weeks. Whole-study findings and limits: Expanded clones were, on average, more numerous in CD8+ T cells than in CD4+. Clonal expansion was seen in CD4+ and CD8+ blood T cells by week 6 at 0.1 to 3.0 mg/kg. In the expanded peripheral T cells, antigen specificity was never determined.

Method: immunoSEQ multiplex PCR; TCRdb's copy keeps in-frame clones and lacks some. The top ten hold approximately 0.32% of the sample, which has about 150,000 clones, roughly 92% seen once. Comment on this clone: Antigen specificity is unknown.

V shed 0 bases and J shed 0 bases, with 16 bases lying between them. CDR1 and CDR2 from the germline V gene are SGDLS and YYNGEE. The CDR3 totals 18 residues. The clonotype was recovered from an adult with an advanced solid tumor such as melanoma, head and neck, liver or kidney cancer. The chain links TRBV9 to TRBJ1-3; no clear D. The starting material was CD4+ or CD8+ T cells sorted from blood, obtained in a trial of the OX40 agonist ivuxolimab. The CDR3 DNA follows: TGTGCCAGCAGCGTAGACACGGAGGATCTGGTCTCTGGAAACACCATATATTTT. Protein sequence: CASSVDTEDLVSGNTIYF.